A single sample is the source of the 21 T cell receptor beta chains below, sequenced in a study of T cells in women clearing cervical HPV infection. Profiling relied on immunoSEQ multiplex PCR, and the TCRdb table lists in-frame clones only, not all of them. In all, the sample yields tens of thousands of clones. The sequenced sample consisted of blood buffy coat. The receptors come from a woman between 18 and 70 years old with a cervical HPV16 infection that either progressed to CIN3+ or cleared (not recorded which).

Notes on this clone: The sequenced fragment ends 3 residues before the CDR3 boundary, so the rest is inferred from the germline J gene. The genes are TRBV7-9 and TRBJ2-3, with TRBD1 matching over 8 bases. This CDR3 is 15 amino acids long. CDR1 and CDR2 (germline): SEHNR, FQNEAQ (reference sequence). The sequenced part of the CDR3 DNA is TGTGCCAGCATCGCCGAGACAGGGGCCAGGGAGACG. Its protein is CASIAETGARET. The entire CDR3 reads CASIAETGARETQYF.

As for this clone: The read stops 3 residues short of the end of the CDR3; the missing end is completed from the germline J gene. The V call is TRBV5-6, the J call TRBJ2-7; 7 positions match TRBD1. CDR1 is SGHDT and CDR2 is YYEEEE in the germline V gene. Trimming took 4 bases from V and 3 from J; bases not matched to a gene: 7. The CDR3 is 14 residues long. The CDR3: CASSTRQGGYEQYF. The covered CDR3 bases are TGTGCCAGCAGCACGCGACAGGGCGGCTACGAG. The variable domain in full, with the rest retrieved from reference TRBV5-6 and TRBJ2-7, is DAGVTQSPTHLIKTRGQQVTLRCSPKSGHDTVSWYQQALGQGPQFIFQYYEEEERQRGNFPDRFSGHQFPNYSSELNVNALLLGDSALYLCASSTRQGGYEQYFGPGTRLTVT.

On this clone: The missing CDR3 end, 3 residues past where the read stops, is filled in from the germline J gene. This chain joins TRBV6-1 and TRBJ1-5, with D possibly matching TRBD1 (6 bases). The CDR3 length is 18 residues. Germline V gene lookup returns CDR1 MNHNS and CDR2 SASEGT. V was trimmed by 2 bases and J by 3 bases, leaving 20 bases between them. The CDR3 DNA, read in part, is TGTGCCAGCAGTGAATTCCCTGCCTTTGACAGGCCCAATCAGCCC. Protein sequence: CASSEFPAFDRPNQP. The whole CDR3 reads CASSEFPAFDRPNQPQHF.

About this clone: The CDR3 goes on 3 residues after the read ends, and that part is filled in from the germline J gene. V is TRBV5-8 and J is TRBJ2-1, with TRBD1 matching 8 bases. V lost 1 base and J lost 4; bases outside the gene matches: 4. The germline CDR1 and CDR2 sequences are SGHTS and YDEGEE. CDR3 length: 15 residues. The CDR3 spells CASSLLGTGYNEQFF. The covered CDR3 bases are TGTGCCAGCAGCTTGTTGGGGACAGGTTACAATGAG.

A remark on this clone: Read sequence stops 3 residues before the CDR3 end, and the germline J gene provides the missing end. The J gene is TRBJ1-4, the V gene TRBV7-8; tentative D call: TRBD1 (5 bases). Germline CDR1 and CDR2: SGHVS and FQNEAQ. V was trimmed by 7 bases and J by 8 bases, leaving 14 bases between them. This CDR3 contains 13 residues. This CDR3 is CASKGAGREKLFF. CDR3 DNA (partial): TGTGCCAGCAAAGGGGCAGGCCGGGAAAAA.

A remark on this clone: The DNA ends 3 residues before the CDR3 does, and the rest of the CDR3 is filled in from the germline J gene. The rearrangement joins TRBV14 to TRBJ2-3; 9 bases align to TRBD2. Germline assignment: CDR1 SGHDN and CDR2 FVKESK. Trimming cost V 3 bases and J 3 bases; bases outside gene matches: 7. The CDR3 has 16 residues. The CDR3 DNA, read in part, is TGTGCCAGCAGCCAGTGGCGGGGGGGCTTAACAGATACG. The encoded protein is CASSQWRGGLTDT. The whole CDR3 is CASSQWRGGLTDTQYF.

As regards this clone: The junction departs from germline at one end; a sequencing error may be responsible. The sequence runs out 3 residues before the end of the CDR3; the remainder is reconstructed from the germline J gene. The V call is TRBV2, the J call TRBJ2-5; D is unresolved. The germline gives CDR1 SNHLY, CDR2 FYNNEI. The CDR3 runs 12 residues. CDR3 sequence: CASSDNTDTQYF. CDR3 DNA (partial): TGTGCTAGCAGTGACAACACAGATACC.

Concerning this clone: The read stops 3 residues short of the end of the CDR3; the missing end is completed from the germline J gene. V and J are TRBV29-1 and TRBJ1-2; D may be TRBD1 (5 bases). Germline loops: CDR1 SQVTM, CDR2 ANQGSEA. The length of the CDR3 is 12 residues. The CDR3 is CSVLGAAETYTF. Partial CDR3 DNA: TGCAGCGTTCTTGGGGCCGCGGAGACC.

The CDR3 sequence: CASITTEGYDYTF. The CDR3 bases that were read are TGTGCCAGCATTACGACAGAGGGGTACGAC. This chain connects TRBV2 to TRBJ1-2; a possible D gene is TRBD1 (5 bases). The CDR3 end is not reached by the read, which stops 3 residues before it; the germline J gene fills it in. The CDR3 loop spans 13 amino acids. Germline assignment: CDR1 SNHLY and CDR2 FYNNEI.

As regards this clone: The read terminates 3 residues ahead of where the CDR3 ends, so the germline J gene completes it. This sequence joins TRBV20-1 and TRBJ1-3; D call uncertain. This CDR3 has 11 amino acids. Between the trimmed V and J ends, which lost 6 bases and 3 bases, there was a span of 6 bases. The germline V gene has CDR1 DFQATT and CDR2 SNEGSKA (reference sequence). The covered CDR3 bases are TGCAGTGCCTACGATGGAAACACC. It codes for CSAYDGNT. The entire CDR3 protein is CSAYDGNTIYF.

In regard to this clone: With the read ending 3 residues before the CDR3 end, the germline J gene is used to fill in that end. This chain links TRBV30 with TRBJ1-6; the D gene is possibly TRBD1 (5 bases). The CDR3 totals 13 residues. Germline lookup yields CDR1 GTSNPN and CDR2 SVGIG (reference sequence). The CDR3 DNA, read in part, is TGTGCCTGGAGTACGAGAAACGGGGGGTCC. Its translation: CAWSTRNGGS. From start to end, the CDR3 is CAWSTRNGGSLHF.

Details on this clone: The read falls 3 residues short of the CDR3 end, and the missing part is taken from the germline J gene. This chain joins TRBV12-3 or TRBV12-4 and TRBJ2-7; 9 positions agree with TRBD1. The CDR3 extends over 13 amino acids. V dropped 6 bases and J dropped 5; count of bases not matched to a gene: 5. The DNA read from the CDR3 is TGTGCCAGCAGCTTACAGGGGGCCCACGAG. Its protein product is CASSLQGAHE. The whole CDR3 sequence is CASSLQGAHEQYF.

As concerns this clone: The CDR3 end is not reached by the read, which stops 3 residues before it; the germline J gene fills it in. This chain uses TRBV19 with TRBJ2-4; 10 nucleotides agree with TRBD1. The germline V gene encodes CDR1 LNHDA and CDR2 SQIVND (reference sequence). CDR3 length: 16 residues. The CDR3 spells CASSNRDRGTNYGQYF. The covered CDR3 bases are TGTGCCAGTAGTAACCGGGACAGGGGAACTAACTATGGT.

The sequenced CDR3 bases are TGCGCCAGCAGCCACGGACAGGTCCTCACGAACTATGGC. This sequence encodes CASSHGQVLTNYG. The entire CDR3 protein is CASSHGQVLTNYGYTF. V is TRBV5-1 and J is TRBJ1-2; 7 positions match TRBD1. Read coverage stops 3 residues before the CDR3 terminus; the germline J gene supplies the remainder. The CDR3 contains 16 residues. Trimming cost V 4 bases and J 2 bases; bases outside gene matches: 11. CDR1 is SGHRS, CDR2 YFSETQ, per germline. Full variable domain (missing parts from reference TRBV5-1 and TRBJ1-2): KAGVTQTPRYLIKTRGQQVTLSCSPISGHRSVSWYQQTPGQGLQFLFEYFSETQRNKGNFPGRFSGRQFSNSRSEMNVSTLELGDSALYLCASSHGQVLTNYGYTFGSGTRLTVV.

Partial CDR3 DNA: TGTGCCAGCAGCGCCGGGACAGGGGGCGTCAATGAG. Its translation: CASSAGTGGVNE. In full, the CDR3 reads CASSAGTGGVNEQFF. The chain carries TRBV9 and TRBJ2-1; 12 nucleotides align to TRBD1. The read falls 3 residues short of the CDR3 end, and the missing part is taken from the germline J gene. The CDR3 contains 15 residues. Germline V gives CDR1 SGDLS, CDR2 YYNGEE. V shed 3 bases and J 6 bases; nucleotides not matched to a gene: 4.

Of note for this clone: The read ends 3 residues early relative to the CDR3; the germline J gene fills the gap. The chain recombines TRBV4-2 with TRBJ2-4; 11 bases align to TRBD2. This CDR3 has 16 amino acids. In germline, CDR1 is LGHNA, CDR2 YNFKEQ. V was clipped by 4 bases and J by 1 base; unmatched bases: 3. CDR3 in amino acids: CASSPGLAEAKNIQYF. The part of the CDR3 DNA that was read is TGTGCCAGCAGCCCGGGACTAGCGGAGGCCAAAAACATT.

As regards this clone: Read sequence stops 3 residues before the CDR3 end, and the germline J gene provides the missing end. The chain couples TRBV5-1 to TRBJ2-2; TRBD1 matches at 9 bases. The CDR3 sequence is 15 residues long. V gave up 5 bases and J gave up 10 bases; unmatched junction bases: 12. Looked up from germline, CDR1 is SGHRS and CDR2 is YFSETQ. The chain's CDR3 is CASRPEQGANAELFF. The DNA read from the CDR3 is TGCGCCAGCAGGCCTGAACAGGGGGCGAACGCGGAG.

Points on this clone: The sequence runs out 3 residues before the end of the CDR3; the remainder is reconstructed from the germline J gene. The rearrangement joins TRBV6-2 or TRBV6-3 to TRBJ2-3; 8 bases are a match to TRBD2. In germline, CDR1 is MNHEY, CDR2 SVGEGT. The J segment lost 7 bases and the V segment lost 5 bases, leaving 14 bases of the junction unmatched. The CDR3 consists of 16 residues. CDR3 sequence reads: CASSLSGVAQGNTQYF. Incomplete CDR3 DNA: TGTGCCAGCAGTCTTAGCGGGGTTGCGCAAGGAAATACG.

A note on this clone: The CDR3 extends 3 residues past the end of the read, so its final part is completed from the germline J gene. The chain joins TRBV5-1 to TRBJ2-5; TRBD2 is a possible D gene (5 bases). V was cut by 1 base and J by 4 bases, with 11 bases left in between. The length of the CDR3 is 14 residues. Germline V gives CDR1 SGHRS, CDR2 YFSETQ. The CDR3 is CASSLFLRGETQYF. Partial CDR3 DNA: TGCGCCAGCAGCTTGTTCCTTCGGGGAGAGACC.

Regarding this clone: The read halts 3 residues ahead of the CDR3 end, with the missing end drawn from the germline J gene. The chain uses TRBV5-1 and TRBJ2-1; D possibly corresponds to TRBD1 (6 bases). V lost 0 bases to trimming and J lost 8 bases, with 12 bases between them. CDR1 is SGHRS and CDR2 is YFSETQ in the germline V gene. CDR3 length: 14 amino acids. CDR3 DNA, as far as it was read: TGCGCCAGCAGCTTGGCGGACAGTGAGGATGAG. Its protein is CASSLADSEDE. The CDR3, in full, reads CASSLADSEDEQFF.

As concerns this clone: The CDR3 goes on 3 residues after the read ends, and that part is filled in from the germline J gene. The rearrangement joins TRBV20-1 to TRBJ1-2; D is uncertain. The V end was cut by 3 bases, the J end by 1 base, with 6 bases between. The CDR3 totals 12 residues. Germline lookup yields CDR1 DFQATT and CDR2 SNEGSKA (reference sequence). CDR3 DNA (partial): TGCAGTGCTAGGGTAGATAACTATGGC. Its protein product is CSARVDNYG. The CDR3 reads in full as CSARVDNYGYTF.